This T cell receptor beta chain was recorded in a study of T cell responses to AZD1222 COVID-19 vaccine. Looking at the study overall: Second doses at about 4 or about 12 weeks were pooled.

The data were produced by immunoSEQ multiplex PCR, yet TCRdb's version contains in-frame clones alone and is incomplete. The table lists 150,000 to 200,000 clones, approximately 92% of them singletons, with 1% to 1.5% in the top ten. Findings and limits, study-wide: Donors skewed white British and female; clonal diversity was possibly underestimated. Close to half of spike-specific TCRs reportedly recognize unmutated variant regions.

V was trimmed by 0 bases and J by 6 bases, leaving 12 bases between them. The CDR3 spans 16 residues. Germline V CDR1 and CDR2: LNHNV, YYDKDF (reference sequence). A note on this clone: Its target is not known.

Material: peripheral blood, obtained on day 0 of AZD1222 vaccination. The TCR originated in an adult in good health. The chain joins TRBV15 to TRBJ1-6; no definite D call. For the CDR3, the DNA is TGTGCCACCAGCAGAGATGTGGAGGTTCGTAATTCACCCCTCCACTTT. Translating it yields CATSRDVEVRNSPLHF.